These 15 T cell receptor beta chains were all obtained from the same sample, sequenced in a study of T cell repertoires in MIS-A myocarditis. TCRdb keeps only in-frame clones here, not all; method: immunoSEQ multiplex PCR. The sample lists roughly 14,000 clones; around 70% were seen once. The sample comprised left ventricle heart tissue obtained at autopsy. These receptors all come from a man between 18 and 35 years old with fulminant myocarditis from multisystem inflammatory syndrome in adults (MIS-A) after COVID-19.

The chain couples TRBV12-3 or TRBV12-4 to TRBJ1-1, with 8 bases lining up with TRBD1. This CDR3 is 13 amino acids long. The V and J ends lost 8 bases and 13 bases, in that order; junction bases with no gene match: 15. The CDR3 here is CASQDQTGDRNFF. For the CDR3, the DNA is TGTGCCAGCCAGGACCAGACGGGGGACAGGAATTTCTTT.

This chain joins TRBV27 and TRBJ2-6; D unclear. Trimming pared 8 bases from V and 0 bases from J, leaving 8 bases between. The CDR3 sequence is 14 residues long. CDR1 and CDR2 from the germline V gene are MNHEY and SMNVEV (reference sequence). The CDR3 DNA is TGTGCCAGCGCGCTCAACTCTGGGGCCAACGTCCTGACTTTC. Translation: CASALNSGANVLTF.

The chain has TRBV5-1 and TRBJ1-6; 9 nucleotides line up with TRBD1. The CDR3 contains 13 residues. The junction had 2 bases not matched to a gene; V was cut back by 5 bases and J by 8 bases. Germline V gene lookup returns CDR1 SGHRS and CDR2 YFSETQ. The CDR3 DNA reads as TGCGCCAGCAGGGGACAGGGAGATTCACCCCTCCACTTT. Translated, it gives CASRGQGDSPLHF. The variable domain in full, completed from reference TRBV5-1 and TRBJ1-6, reads KAGVTQTPRYLIKTRGQQVTLSCSPISGHRSVSWYQQTPGQGLQFLFEYFSETQRNKGNFPGRFSGRQFSNSRSEMNVSTLELGDSALYLCASRGQGDSPLHFGNGTRLTVT.

This chain uses TRBV5-6 with TRBJ1-3; tentative D call: TRBD1 (5 bases). From germline, CDR1 is SGHDT and CDR2 YYEEEE. Trimming removed 3 bases at V and 0 bases at J, with 10 bases between. The length of the CDR3 is 15 residues. CDR3 nucleotide sequence: TGTGCCAGCAGCTGGGACGGGAGCTCTGGAAACACCATATATTTT. Residues: CASSWDGSSGNTIYF.

The J gene is TRBJ1-2, the V gene TRBV30; 7 bases align to TRBD1. Looked up from germline, CDR1 is GTSNPN and CDR2 is SVGIG (reference sequence). Unmatched junction bases numbered 10, after V lost 4 bases and J lost 5 bases. The CDR3 runs to 14 residues. The DNA for the CDR3 is TGTGCCTGGATGGGCGGACAGGCCGATTATGGCTACACCTTC. Protein sequence: CAWMGGQADYGYTF.

The gene calls are TRBV5-1 and TRBJ2-3, with a possible D match to TRBD2 (6 bases). Trimming took 0 bases from V and 3 from J, leaving 8 bases between them. The V gene's germline CDR1 is SGHRS and CDR2 YFSETQ. This CDR3 has 14 amino acids. This chain's CDR3 is CASSLAGETDTQYF. The CDR3 DNA reads as TGCGCCAGCAGCTTGGCGGGGGAAACAGATACGCAGTATTTT.

The rearrangement uses TRBV30 and TRBJ1-2; D call uncertain. The CDR3 is 15 amino acids. Trimming left V 0 bases short and J 1 base short, with 12 bases between. From germline, CDR1 is GTSNPN and CDR2 SVGIG (reference sequence). In DNA, the CDR3 is TGTGCCTGGAGTGTATTCGGGGAGGGTAACTATGGCTACACCTTC. Its translation: CAWSVFGEGNYGYTF.

The V call is TRBV15, the J call TRBJ2-7; 7 bases agree with TRBD1. The CDR3 runs 16 residues. After removal of 0 bases from V and 5 bases from J, the junction contained 10 bases not matched to a gene. Germline CDR1 and CDR2: LNHNV and YYDKDF (reference sequence). This chain's CDR3 is CATSRDPEGGRNEQYF. The CDR3 coding sequence is TGTGCCACCAGCAGAGATCCGGAAGGGGGCAGGAACGAGCAGTACTTC.

This clone was observed a handful of times. The J gene is TRBJ2-5, the V gene TRBV28; D remains ambiguous. Trimming cost V 3 bases and J 2 bases, with 10 bases left between them. The CDR3 length is 14 residues. CDR1 is MDHEN and CDR2 is SYDVKM in the germline V gene. In DNA form, the CDR3 reads TGTGCCAGCAGTTTTTTGTCACTACAAGAGACCCAGTACTTC. This encodes CASSFLSLQETQYF.

V gene TRBV30 combines with J gene TRBJ2-6; D unresolved. The CDR3 is 13 amino acids. Germline CDR1 is GTSNPN and CDR2 is SVGIG (reference sequence). V was shortened by 5 bases and J by 2 bases, with 7 bases between the two germline ends. The CDR3 sequence is CAWAPAGANVLTF. The CDR3 DNA follows: TGTGCCTGGGCTCCCGCTGGGGCCAACGTCCTGACTTTC.

The chain carries TRBV19 and TRBJ2-1; 7 positions agree with TRBD2. CDR1 is LNHDA and CDR2 is SQIVND in the germline V gene (reference sequence). J was trimmed by 7 bases and V by 3 bases; bases with no gene match: 3. This CDR3 spans 13 amino acids. In DNA, the CDR3 is TGTGCCAGTAGTATTTTCGGGAGGAATGAGCAGTTCTTC. Its translation is CASSIFGRNEQFF.

This clone has only one observation. DNA for the CDR3: TGCAGCGTTGAGTCTCAGGGGGCGGGCGAGCAGTACTTC. It is translated as CSVESQGAGEQYF. This sequence joins TRBV29-1 and TRBJ2-7, with 8 positions matching TRBD1. The V gene end was trimmed by 3 bases and the J gene end by 6 bases; junction bases not matched to a gene: 7. CDR3 length equals 13 residues. The germline V gene has CDR1 SQVTM and CDR2 ANQGSEA.

The chain combines TRBV27 with TRBJ2-3; weak D call: TRBD2 (5 bases). The germline CDR1 and CDR2 sequences are MNHEY and SMNVEV (reference sequence). The CDR3 has 11 residues. V dropped 8 bases and J dropped 7 bases, with 10 bases sitting between them. The CDR3 sequence is CASGSFNTQYF. DNA for the CDR3: TGTGCCAGCGGGAGCTTCAATACGCAGTATTTT.

This clone has just a few counts. The chain is built from TRBV6-5 and TRBJ1-1; D is unresolved. Trimming stripped 7 bases from V and 7 bases from J, with 16 bases between. CDR1 and CDR2 (germline): MNHEY, SVGAGI. The CDR3 covers 13 residues. CDR3 in amino acids: CASKMSSIGEAFF. CDR3 nucleotides: TGTGCCAGCAAGATGAGTAGCATCGGTGAAGCTTTCTTT.

The rearrangement uses TRBV9 and TRBJ2-3; 8 bases fit TRBD2. Trimming cost V 0 bases and J 12 bases; bases outside gene matches: 6. This CDR3 is 13 amino acids long. In germline, CDR1 is SGDLS, CDR2 YYNGEE. CDR3 residues: CASSVAYSGEQYF. The CDR3 region has the DNA TGTGCCAGCAGCGTAGCTTATAGCGGGGAACAGTATTTT.